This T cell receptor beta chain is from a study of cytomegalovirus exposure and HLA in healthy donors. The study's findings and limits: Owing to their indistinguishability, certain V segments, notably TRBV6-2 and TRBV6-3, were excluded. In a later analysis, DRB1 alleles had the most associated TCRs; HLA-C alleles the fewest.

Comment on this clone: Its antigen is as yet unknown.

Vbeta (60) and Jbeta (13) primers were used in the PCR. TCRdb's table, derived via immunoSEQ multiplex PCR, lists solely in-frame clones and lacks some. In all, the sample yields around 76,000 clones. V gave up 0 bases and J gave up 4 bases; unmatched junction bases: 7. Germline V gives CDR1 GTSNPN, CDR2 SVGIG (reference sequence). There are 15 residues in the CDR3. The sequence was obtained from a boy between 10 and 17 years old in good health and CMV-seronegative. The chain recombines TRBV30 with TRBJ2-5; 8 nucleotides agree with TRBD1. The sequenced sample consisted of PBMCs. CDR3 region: CAWSVLDRGGETQYF. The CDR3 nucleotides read TGTGCCTGGAGTGTACTTGACAGGGGAGGAGAGACCCAGTACTTC. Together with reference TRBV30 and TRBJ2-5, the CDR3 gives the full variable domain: SQTIHQWPATLVQPVGSPLSLECTVEGTSNPNLYWYRQAAGRGLQLLFYSVGIGQISSEVPQNLSASRPQDRQFILSSKKLLLSDSGFYLCAWSVLDRGGETQYFGPGTRLLVL.